This paragraph covers one TCR beta chain sequence. The antigen is not known. The source of the sample is a study of T cell responses to AZD1222 COVID-19 vaccine. Here immunoSEQ multiplex PCR was the method, and the copy in TCRdb shows in-frame clones only, minus some. Among about 200,000 clones listed, around 94% were seen once. The CDR3 has 13 residues. Trimming shortened V by 5 bases and J by 4 bases, and 8 bases separated the two germline ends. Looked up from germline, CDR1 is MRHNA and CDR2 is SNTAGT. Findings and limits, study-wide: White British ancestry dominated among donors, who included more females, and clonal diversity was possibly underestimated.

This sequence joins TRBV6-4 and TRBJ2-2; a possible D gene is TRBD1 (6 bases). The starting material was peripheral blood, obtained 28 days after the second dose of the MenACWY control vaccine. The source is an adult who received the MenACWY meningococcal vaccine as a control. CDR3 in DNA: TGTGCCAGCAGTCAACAGGGCACCGGGGAGCTGTTTTTT. The encoded protein is CASSQQGTGELFF.